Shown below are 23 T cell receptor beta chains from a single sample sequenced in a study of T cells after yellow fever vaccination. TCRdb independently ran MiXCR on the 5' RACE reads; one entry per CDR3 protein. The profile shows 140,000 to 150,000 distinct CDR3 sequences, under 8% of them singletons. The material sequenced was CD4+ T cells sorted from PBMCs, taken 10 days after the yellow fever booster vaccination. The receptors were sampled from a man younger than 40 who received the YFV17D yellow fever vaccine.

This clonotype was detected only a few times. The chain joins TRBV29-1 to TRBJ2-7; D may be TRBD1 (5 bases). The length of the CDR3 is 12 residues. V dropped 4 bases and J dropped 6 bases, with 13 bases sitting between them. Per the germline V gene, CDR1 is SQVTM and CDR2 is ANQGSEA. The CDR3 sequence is CSVVAAGREQYF. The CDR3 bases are TGCAGCGTTGTTGCTGCAGGGCGCGAGCAGTACTTC.

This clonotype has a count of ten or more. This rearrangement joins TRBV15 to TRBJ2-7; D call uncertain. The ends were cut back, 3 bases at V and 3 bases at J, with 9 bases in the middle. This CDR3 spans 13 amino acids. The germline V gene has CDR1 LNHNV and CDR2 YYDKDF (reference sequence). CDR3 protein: CATSREWGYEQYF. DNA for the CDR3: TGTGCCACCAGCAGGGAGTGGGGCTACGAGCAGTACTTC.

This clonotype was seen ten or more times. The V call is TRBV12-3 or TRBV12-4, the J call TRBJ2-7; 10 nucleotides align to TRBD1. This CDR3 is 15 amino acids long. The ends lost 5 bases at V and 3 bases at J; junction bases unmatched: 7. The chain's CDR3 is CASSLRTGGGYEQYF. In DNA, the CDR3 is TGTGCCAGCAGTCTCCGGACAGGGGGAGGCTACGAGCAGTACTTC.

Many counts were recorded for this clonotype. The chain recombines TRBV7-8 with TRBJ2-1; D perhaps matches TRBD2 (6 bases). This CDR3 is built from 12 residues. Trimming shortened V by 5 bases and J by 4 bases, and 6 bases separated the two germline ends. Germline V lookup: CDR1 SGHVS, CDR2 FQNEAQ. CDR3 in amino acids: CASSRGYNEQFF. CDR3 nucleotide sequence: TGTGCCAGCAGCCGGGGGTACAATGAGCAGTTCTTC.

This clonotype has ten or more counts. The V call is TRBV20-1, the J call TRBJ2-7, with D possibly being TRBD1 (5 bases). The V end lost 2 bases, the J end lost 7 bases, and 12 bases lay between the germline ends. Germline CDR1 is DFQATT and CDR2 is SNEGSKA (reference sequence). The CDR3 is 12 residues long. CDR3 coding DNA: TGCAGTGCTAGAAGGGGTGAGCAGGAGCAGTACTTC. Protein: CSARRGEQEQYF.

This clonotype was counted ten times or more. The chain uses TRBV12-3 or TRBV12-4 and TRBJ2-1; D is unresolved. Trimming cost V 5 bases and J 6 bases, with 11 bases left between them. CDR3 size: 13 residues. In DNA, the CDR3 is TGTGCCAGCAGTCTCGGACGTACCAATGAGCAGTTCTTC. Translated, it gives CASSLGRTNEQFF.

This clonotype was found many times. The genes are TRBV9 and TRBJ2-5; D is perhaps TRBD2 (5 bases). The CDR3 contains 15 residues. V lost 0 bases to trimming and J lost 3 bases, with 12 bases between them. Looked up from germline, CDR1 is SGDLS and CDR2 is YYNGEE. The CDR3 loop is CASSVAAVGEETQYF. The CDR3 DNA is TGTGCCAGCAGCGTAGCGGCTGTGGGAGAAGAGACCCAGTACTTC.

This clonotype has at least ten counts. The CDR3 is CASRFEGPLYF. CDR3 nucleotide sequence: TGCGCCAGCAGGTTTGAGGGGCCTCTGTACTTC. The chain uses TRBV5-1 and TRBJ2-7; D possibly matches TRBD1 or TRBD2 (5 bases each). Germline loops: CDR1 SGHRS, CDR2 YFSETQ. Deletions cut 5 bases from V and 12 bases from J, with 15 bases between. The CDR3 sequence is 11 residues long.

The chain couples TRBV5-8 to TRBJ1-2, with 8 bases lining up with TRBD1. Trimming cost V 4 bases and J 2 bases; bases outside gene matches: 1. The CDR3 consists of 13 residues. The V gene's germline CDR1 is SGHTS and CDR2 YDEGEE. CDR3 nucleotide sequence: TGTGCCAGCAGCAGGACAGGGAACTATGGCTACACCTTC. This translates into CASSRTGNYGYTF.

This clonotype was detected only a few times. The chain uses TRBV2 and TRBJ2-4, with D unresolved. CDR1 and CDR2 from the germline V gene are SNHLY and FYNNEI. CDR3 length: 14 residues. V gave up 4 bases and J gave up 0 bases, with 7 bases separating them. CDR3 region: CASSGGLAKNIQYF. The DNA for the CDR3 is TGTGCCAGCAGTGGGGGTCTAGCCAAAAACATTCAGTACTTC.

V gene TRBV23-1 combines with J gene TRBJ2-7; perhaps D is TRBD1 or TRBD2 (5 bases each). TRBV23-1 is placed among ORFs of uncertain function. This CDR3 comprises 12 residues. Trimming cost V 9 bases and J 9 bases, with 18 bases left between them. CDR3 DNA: TGCGCCAGAATAAAGGACGGGACCGTGCAGTACTTC. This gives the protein CARIKDGTVQYF.

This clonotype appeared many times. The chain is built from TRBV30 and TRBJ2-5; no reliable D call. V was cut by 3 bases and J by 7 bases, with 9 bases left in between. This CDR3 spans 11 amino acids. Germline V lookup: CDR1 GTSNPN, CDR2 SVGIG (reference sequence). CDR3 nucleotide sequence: TGTGCCTGGAGGGGGTTTGGGACCCAGTACTTC. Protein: CAWRGFGTQYF. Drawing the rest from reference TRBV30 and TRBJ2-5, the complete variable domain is SQTIHQWPATLVQPVGSPLSLECTVEGTSNPNLYWYRQAAGRGLQLLFYSVGIGQISSEVPQNLSASRPQDRQFILSSKKLLLSDSGFYLCAWRGFGTQYFGPGTRLLVL.

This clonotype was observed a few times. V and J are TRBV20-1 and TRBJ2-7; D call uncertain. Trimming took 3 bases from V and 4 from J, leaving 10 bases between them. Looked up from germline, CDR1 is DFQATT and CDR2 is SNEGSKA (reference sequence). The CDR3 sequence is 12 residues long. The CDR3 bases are TGCAGTGCTAGCCCGGCTGATTACGAGCAGTACTTC. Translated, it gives CSASPADYEQYF.

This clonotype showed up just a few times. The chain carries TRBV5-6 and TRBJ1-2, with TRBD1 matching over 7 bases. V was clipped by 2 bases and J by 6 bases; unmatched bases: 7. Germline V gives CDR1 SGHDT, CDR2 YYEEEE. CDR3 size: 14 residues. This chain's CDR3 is CASSFYKGAHGYTF. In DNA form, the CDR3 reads TGTGCCAGCAGCTTTTACAAGGGGGCGCATGGCTACACCTTC.

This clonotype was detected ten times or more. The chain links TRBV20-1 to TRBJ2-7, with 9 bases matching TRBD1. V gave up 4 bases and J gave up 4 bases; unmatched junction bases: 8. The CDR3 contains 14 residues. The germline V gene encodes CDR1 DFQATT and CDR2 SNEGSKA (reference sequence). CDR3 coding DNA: TGCAGTGCTAACAACAGGGGGCTTGTATACGAGCAGTACTTC. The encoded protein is CSANNRGLVYEQYF.

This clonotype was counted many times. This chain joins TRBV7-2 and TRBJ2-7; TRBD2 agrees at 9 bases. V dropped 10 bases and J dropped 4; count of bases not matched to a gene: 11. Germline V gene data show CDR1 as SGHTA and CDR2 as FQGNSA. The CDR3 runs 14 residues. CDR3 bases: TGTGCCACCCAGAAACTAGCGGGTCCATACGAGCAGTACTTC. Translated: CATQKLAGPYEQYF.

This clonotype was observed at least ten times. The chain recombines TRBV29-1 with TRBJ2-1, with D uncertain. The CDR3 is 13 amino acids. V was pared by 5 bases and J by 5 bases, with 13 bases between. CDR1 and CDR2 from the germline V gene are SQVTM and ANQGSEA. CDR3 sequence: CSVPDRSNNEQFF. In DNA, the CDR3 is TGCAGCGTTCCGGACCGAAGTAACAATGAGCAGTTCTTC.

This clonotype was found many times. The CDR3 loop is CASSTLAGGGEQFF. Written as DNA, the CDR3 is TGTGCCAGCAGTACACTAGCGGGAGGGGGTGAGCAGTTCTTC. The chain recombines TRBV12-3 or TRBV12-4 with TRBJ2-1; 13 nucleotides line up with TRBD2. V was pared by 5 bases and J by 9 bases, with 4 bases of the junction left unmatched. The CDR3 is 14 amino acids.

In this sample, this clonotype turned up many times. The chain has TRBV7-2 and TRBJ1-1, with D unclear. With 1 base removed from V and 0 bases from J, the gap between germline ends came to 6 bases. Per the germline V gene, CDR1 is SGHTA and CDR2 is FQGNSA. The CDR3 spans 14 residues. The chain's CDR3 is CASSLVRMNTEAFF. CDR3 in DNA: TGTGCCAGCAGCTTAGTTCGGATGAACACTGAAGCTTTCTTT.

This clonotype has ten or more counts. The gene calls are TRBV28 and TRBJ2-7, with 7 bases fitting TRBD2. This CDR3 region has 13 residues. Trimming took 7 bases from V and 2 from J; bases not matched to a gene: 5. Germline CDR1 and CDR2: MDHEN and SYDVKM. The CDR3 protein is CASTSGLTYEQYF. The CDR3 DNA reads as TGTGCCAGCACTAGCGGACTTACCTACGAGCAGTACTTC.

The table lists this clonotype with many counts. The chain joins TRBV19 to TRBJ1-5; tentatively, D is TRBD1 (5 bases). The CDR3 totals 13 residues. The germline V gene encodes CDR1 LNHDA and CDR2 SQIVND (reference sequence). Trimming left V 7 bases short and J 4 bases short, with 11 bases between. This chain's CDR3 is CASTGTFNQPQHF. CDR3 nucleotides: TGTGCCAGTACCGGGACGTTTAATCAGCCCCAGCATTTT.

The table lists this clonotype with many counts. CDR3 in DNA: TGTGCCACCAGTGCACCGACAGGGCCCACAGATACGCAGTATTTT. Its protein product is CATSAPTGPTDTQYF. The gene calls are TRBV24-1 and TRBJ2-3, with 7 bases matching TRBD1. The CDR3 is 15 amino acids. Germline V gene data show CDR1 as KGHDR and CDR2 as SFDVKD. The J segment lost 2 bases and the V segment lost 5 bases, leaving 6 bases of the junction unmatched.

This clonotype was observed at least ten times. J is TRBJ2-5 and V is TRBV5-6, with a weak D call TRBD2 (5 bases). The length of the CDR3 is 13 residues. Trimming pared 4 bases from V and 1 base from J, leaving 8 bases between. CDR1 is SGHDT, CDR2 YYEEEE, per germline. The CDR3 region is CASSRRGQETQYF. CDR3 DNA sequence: TGTGCCAGCAGCCGCCGGGGCCAAGAGACCCAGTACTTC.